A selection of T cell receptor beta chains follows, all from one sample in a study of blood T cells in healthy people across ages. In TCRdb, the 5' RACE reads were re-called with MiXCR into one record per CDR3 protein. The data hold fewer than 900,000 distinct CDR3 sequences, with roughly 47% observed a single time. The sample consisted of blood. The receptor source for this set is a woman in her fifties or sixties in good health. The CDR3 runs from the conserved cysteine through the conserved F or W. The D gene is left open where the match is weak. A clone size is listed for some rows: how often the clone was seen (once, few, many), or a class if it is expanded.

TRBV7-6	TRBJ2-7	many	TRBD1	CASSSTGQGVDEQYF	TGTGCCAGCAGCTCGACGGGACAGGGTGTCGACGAGCAGTACTTC
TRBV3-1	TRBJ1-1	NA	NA	CASSQAREVTEAFF	TGTGCCAGCAGCCAAGCCAGGGAGGTCACTGAAGCTTTCTTT
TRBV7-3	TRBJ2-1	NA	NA	CASSLRQGPGNEQFF	TGTGCCAGCAGCTTACGCCAGGGCCCGGGGAATGAGCAGTTCTTC
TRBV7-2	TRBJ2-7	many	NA	CASSKGGTYEQYF	TGTGCCAGCAGCAAGGGGGGCACCTACGAGCAGTACTTC
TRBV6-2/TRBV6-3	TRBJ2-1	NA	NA	CASSYLGTHALGEQFF	TGTGCCAGCAGTTACCTCGGGACCCACGCACTCGGTGAGCAGTTCTTC
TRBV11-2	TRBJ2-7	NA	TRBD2	CASSSGWGSGRAYEQYF	TGTGCCAGCAGCTCCGGATGGGGTAGCGGGAGGGCCTACGAGCAGTACTTC
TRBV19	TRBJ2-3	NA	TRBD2	CASSKLAGGAADTQYF	TGTGCCAGTAGCAAGTTAGCGGGAGGTGCGGCAGATACGCAGTATTTT
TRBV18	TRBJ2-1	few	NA	CASSPPAQDNEQFF	TGTGCCAGCTCACCACCTGCACAGGACAATGAGCAGTTCTTC
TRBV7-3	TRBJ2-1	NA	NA	CASSSSPGGAPYNEQFF	TGTGCCAGCAGCTCCTCGCCTGGGGGGGCCCCCTACAATGAGCAGTTCTTC
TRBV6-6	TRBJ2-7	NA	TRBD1	CASSYWGQGAYEQYF	TGTGCCAGCAGTTACTGGGGACAGGGGGCTTACGAGCAGTACTTC
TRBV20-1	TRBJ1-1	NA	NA	CSASSSGVGERRAFF	TGCAGTGCTAGCTCATCAGGGGTGGGTGAAAGGCGGGCTTTCTTT
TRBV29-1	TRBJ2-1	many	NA	CSVEDPGPITYNEQFF	TGCAGCGTTGAGGACCCAGGGCCCATCACCTACAATGAGCAGTTCTTC
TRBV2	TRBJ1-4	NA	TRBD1	CASSSGGSNEKLFF	TGTGCCAGCAGCTCAGGGGGCTCTAATGAAAAACTGTTTTTT
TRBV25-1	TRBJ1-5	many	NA	CASRGPGFNQPQHF	TGTGCCAGCAGAGGTCCGGGTTTTAACCAGCCCCAGCATTTT
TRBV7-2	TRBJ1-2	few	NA	CASSLENSLMLGYTF	TGTGCCAGCAGCTTAGAGAACAGCCTTATGTTAGGCTACACCTTC
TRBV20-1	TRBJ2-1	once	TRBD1	CSATRDRASYNEQFF	TGCAGTGCTACCCGGGACAGGGCTTCCTACAATGAGCAGTTCTTC
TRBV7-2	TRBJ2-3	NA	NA	CASSPRISPGDTQYF	TGTGCCAGCAGCCCCCGAATTAGCCCCGGCGATACGCAGTATTTT
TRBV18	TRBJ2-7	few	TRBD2	CASSPGGSGDEQYF	TGTGCCAGCTCACCGGGCGGGAGCGGCGACGAGCAGTACTTC
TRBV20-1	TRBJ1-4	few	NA	CSARLWVQEKLFF	TGCAGTGCTAGACTCTGGGTCCAGGAAAAACTGTTTTTT
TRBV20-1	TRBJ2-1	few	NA	CSAIDSVRTHNEQFF	TGCAGTGCCATAGATAGCGTCCGAACTCACAATGAGCAGTTCTTC
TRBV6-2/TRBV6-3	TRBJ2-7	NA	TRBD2	CASSYSGGIPSYEQYF	TGTGCCAGCAGTTACTCCGGGGGGATTCCCTCCTACGAGCAGTACTTC
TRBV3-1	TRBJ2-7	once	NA	CASSSGRTDSYEQYF	TGTGCCAGCAGCTCCGGACGGACGGACTCCTACGAGCAGTACTTC
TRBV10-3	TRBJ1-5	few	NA	CAISSTAGPNQPQHF	TGTGCCATCAGTTCAACAGCGGGACCCAATCAGCCCCAGCATTTT
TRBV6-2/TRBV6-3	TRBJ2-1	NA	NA	CASSYSGQYNEQFF	TGTGCCAGCAGTTACTCAGGACAGTACAATGAGCAGTTCTTC
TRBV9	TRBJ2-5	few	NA	CASSVTTGFQETQYF	TGTGCCAGCAGCGTAACAACAGGGTTCCAAGAGACCCAGTACTTC
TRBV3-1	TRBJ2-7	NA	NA	CASSQDGRQANYEQYF	TGTGCCAGCAGCCAAGATGGGAGACAGGCAAACTACGAGCAGTACTTC
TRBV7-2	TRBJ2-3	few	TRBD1	CASSLDLTGADTQYF	TGTGCCAGCAGCTTAGACCTAACAGGGGCAGATACGCAGTATTTT
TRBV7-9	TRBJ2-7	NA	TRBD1	CASSLGQGNPYEQYF	TGTGCCAGCAGCTTAGGACAGGGGAATCCCTACGAGCAGTACTTC